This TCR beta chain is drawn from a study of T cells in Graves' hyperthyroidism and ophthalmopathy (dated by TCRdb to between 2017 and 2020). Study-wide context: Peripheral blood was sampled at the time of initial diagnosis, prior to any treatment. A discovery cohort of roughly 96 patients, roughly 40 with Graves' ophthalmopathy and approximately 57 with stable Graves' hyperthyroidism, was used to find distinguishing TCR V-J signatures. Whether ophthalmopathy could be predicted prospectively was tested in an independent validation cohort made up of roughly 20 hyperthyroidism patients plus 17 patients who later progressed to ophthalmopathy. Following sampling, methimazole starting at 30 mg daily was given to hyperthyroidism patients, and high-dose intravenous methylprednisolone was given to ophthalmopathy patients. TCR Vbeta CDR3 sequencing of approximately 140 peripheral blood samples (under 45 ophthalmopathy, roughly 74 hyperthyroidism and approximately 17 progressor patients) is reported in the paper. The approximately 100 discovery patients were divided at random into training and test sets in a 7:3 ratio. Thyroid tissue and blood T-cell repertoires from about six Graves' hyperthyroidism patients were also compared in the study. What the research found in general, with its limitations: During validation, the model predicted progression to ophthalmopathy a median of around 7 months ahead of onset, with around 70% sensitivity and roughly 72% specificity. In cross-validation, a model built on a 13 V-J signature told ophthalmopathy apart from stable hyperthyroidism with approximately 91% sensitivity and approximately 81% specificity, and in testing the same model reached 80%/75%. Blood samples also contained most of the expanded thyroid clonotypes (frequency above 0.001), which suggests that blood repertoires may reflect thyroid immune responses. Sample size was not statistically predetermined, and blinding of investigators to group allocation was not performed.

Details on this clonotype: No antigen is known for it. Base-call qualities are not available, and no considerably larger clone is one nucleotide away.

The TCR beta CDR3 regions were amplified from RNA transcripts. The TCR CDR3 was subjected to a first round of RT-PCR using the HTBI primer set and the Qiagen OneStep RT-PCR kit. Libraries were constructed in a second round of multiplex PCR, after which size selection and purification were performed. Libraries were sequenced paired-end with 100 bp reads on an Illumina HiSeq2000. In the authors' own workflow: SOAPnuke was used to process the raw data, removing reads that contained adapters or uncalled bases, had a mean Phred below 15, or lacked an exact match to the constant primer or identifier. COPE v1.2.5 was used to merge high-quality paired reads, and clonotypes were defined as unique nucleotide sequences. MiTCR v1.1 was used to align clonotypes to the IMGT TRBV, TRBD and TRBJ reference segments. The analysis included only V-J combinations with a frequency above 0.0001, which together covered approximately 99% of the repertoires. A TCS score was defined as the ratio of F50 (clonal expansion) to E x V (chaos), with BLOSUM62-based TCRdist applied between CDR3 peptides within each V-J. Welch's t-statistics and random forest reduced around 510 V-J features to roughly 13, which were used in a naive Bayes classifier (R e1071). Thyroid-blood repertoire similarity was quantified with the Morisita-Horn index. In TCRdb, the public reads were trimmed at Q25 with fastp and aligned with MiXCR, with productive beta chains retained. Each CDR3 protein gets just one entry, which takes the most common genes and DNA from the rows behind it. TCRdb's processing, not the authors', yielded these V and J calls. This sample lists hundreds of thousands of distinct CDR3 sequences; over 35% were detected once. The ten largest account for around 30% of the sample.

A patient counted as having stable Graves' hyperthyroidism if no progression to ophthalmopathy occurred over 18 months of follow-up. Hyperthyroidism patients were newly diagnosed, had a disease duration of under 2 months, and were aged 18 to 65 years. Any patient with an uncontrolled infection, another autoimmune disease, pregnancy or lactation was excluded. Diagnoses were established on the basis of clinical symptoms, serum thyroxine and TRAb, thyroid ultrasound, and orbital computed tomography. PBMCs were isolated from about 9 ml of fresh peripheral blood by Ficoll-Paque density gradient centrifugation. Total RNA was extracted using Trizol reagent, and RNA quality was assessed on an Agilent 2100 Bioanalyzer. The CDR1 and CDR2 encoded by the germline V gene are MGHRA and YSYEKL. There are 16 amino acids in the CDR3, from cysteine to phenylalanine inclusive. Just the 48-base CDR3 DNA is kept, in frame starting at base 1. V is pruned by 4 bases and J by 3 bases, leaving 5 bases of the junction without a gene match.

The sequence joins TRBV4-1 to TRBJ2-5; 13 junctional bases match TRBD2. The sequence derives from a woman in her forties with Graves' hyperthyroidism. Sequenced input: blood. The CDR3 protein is CASSLTSGGQKETQYF. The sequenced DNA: TGCGCCAGCAGCCTGACTAGCGGGGGGCAGAAAGAGACCCAGTACTTC.